These 18 T cell receptor beta chains were all obtained from the same sample, sequenced in a study of blood T cell repertoires in COVID-19. The assay was immunoSEQ multiplex PCR, and TCRdb's table has in-frame clones only and misses some. The repertoire consists of about 200,000 clones, with 80% to 85% occurring once and the leading ten covering around 7.5%. Input material: PBMCs or T cells enriched from blood (not recorded which). The receptor source for this set is a man in his forties or fifties who had recovered from COVID-19.

This clone was seen more than once but under ten times. This chain uses TRBV11-1 with TRBJ2-3; D ambiguous. This CDR3 region has 13 residues. Germline CDR1 SGHAT, CDR2 FQDESV (reference sequence). V gave up 2 bases and J gave up 1 base, with 4 bases separating them. CDR3 sequence: CASSLQGTDTQYF. DNA for the CDR3: TGTGCCAGCAGCTTACAGGGCACAGATACGCAGTATTTT.

The J gene is TRBJ2-5, the V gene TRBV28, with 7 bases matching TRBD1. V was pared by 6 bases and J by 5 bases, with 9 bases of the junction left unmatched. The V gene's germline CDR1 is MDHEN and CDR2 SYDVKM. The CDR3 runs to 14 residues. The CDR3 reads CASSGRGGQETQYF. CDR3 bases: TGTGCCAGCAGCGGACGAGGGGGACAGGAGACCCAGTACTTC.

This clone was seen once. The chain couples TRBV19 to TRBJ2-3, with D maybe TRBD1 (7 bases). The CDR3 is 15 residues long. CDR1 is LNHDA, CDR2 SQIVND, per germline (reference sequence). The V gene lost 8 bases and the J gene lost 4 bases, with 19 bases spanning the gap. The CDR3 sequence: CASSRGTGVPDTQYF. The CDR3 DNA reads as TGTGCCAGTTCCAGGGGGACGGGGGTCCCAGATACGCAGTATTTT.

The gene calls are TRBV27 and TRBJ2-7, with 9 positions matching TRBD1. This CDR3 contains 13 residues. Germline V lookup: CDR1 MNHEY, CDR2 SMNVEV (reference sequence). V trimming: 7 bases; J trimming: 5 bases; junction bases outside the gene matches: 6. CDR3: CASNGDRAHEQYF. DNA for the CDR3: TGTGCCAGCAATGGGGACAGGGCCCACGAGCAGTACTTC.

V is TRBV5-1 and J is TRBJ1-2; D is uncertain. The CDR3 is 14 amino acids. CDR1 and CDR2 (germline): SGHRS, YFSETQ. Between the trimmed V and J ends, which lost 0 bases and 4 bases, there was a span of 10 bases. CDR3 sequence (DNA): TGCGCCAGCAGCTTGGGACAAGACGCCTATGGCTACACCTTC. Its translation: CASSLGQDAYGYTF.

The J gene is TRBJ1-1, the V gene TRBV5-1, with D possibly matching TRBD1 (6 bases). CDR1 SGHRS and CDR2 YFSETQ come from the germline V gene. This CDR3 spans 17 amino acids. Between the trimmed V and J ends, which lost 4 bases and 1 base, there was a span of 20 bases. The CDR3 DNA reads TGCGCCAGCAGCCCCCTTAGCAGGGGTGGGGGGAACACTGAAGCTTTCTTT. This sequence encodes CASSPLSRGGGNTEAFF.

The chain couples TRBV2 to TRBJ2-7; 7 bases fit TRBD2. This CDR3 comprises 15 residues. The germline V gene encodes CDR1 SNHLY and CDR2 FYNNEI. The ends lost 7 bases at V and 1 base at J; junction bases unmatched: 10. The CDR3 sequence is CASKRTREVSYEQYF. Here the CDR3 DNA reads TGTGCCAGCAAAAGGACTAGAGAGGTATCCTACGAGCAGTACTTC.

The rearrangement joins TRBV7-9 to TRBJ1-2, with a possible D match to TRBD1 (5 bases). Germline CDR1 reads SEHNR; CDR2 reads FQNEAQ (reference sequence). The CDR3 has 15 residues. V lost 0 bases and J 0 bases, leaving 8 bases between the germline ends. In DNA, the CDR3 is TGTGCCAGCAGCTTAGCAGGGGATGCTAACTATGGCTACACCTTC. Amino acid sequence: CASSLAGDANYGYTF. The whole variable domain, filled in from reference TRBV7-9 and TRBJ1-2, reads DTGVSQNPRHKITKRGQNVTFRCDPISEHNRLYWYRQTLGQGPEFLTYFQNEAQLEKSRLLSDRFSAERPKGSFSTLEIQRTEQGDSAMYLCASSLAGDANYGYTFGSGTRLTVV.

The chain has TRBV5-1 and TRBJ1-4, with 8 nucleotides matching TRBD1. V dropped 4 bases and J dropped 8; count of bases not matched to a gene: 7. The CDR3 extends over 14 amino acids. Germline assignment: CDR1 SGHRS and CDR2 YFSETQ. DNA of the CDR3: TGCGCCAGCAGCAGGACAGGGAGAGACGAAAAACTGTTTTTT. This translates into CASSRTGRDEKLFF. Complete variable domain (other parts from reference TRBV5-1 and TRBJ1-4): KAGVTQTPRYLIKTRGQQVTLSCSPISGHRSVSWYQQTPGQGLQFLFEYFSETQRNKGNFPGRFSGRQFSNSRSEMNVSTLELGDSALYLCASSRTGRDEKLFFGSGTQLSVL.

V gene TRBV4-3 combines with J gene TRBJ1-2; D unresolved. The V end lost 4 bases, the J end lost 0 bases, and 9 bases lay between the germline ends. The CDR3 is made up of 14 amino acids. Germline-derived CDR1 and CDR2 are LGHNA and YSLEER. The CDR3: CASSRQLANYGYTF. The CDR3 DNA reads as TGCGCCAGCAGCCGACAATTAGCTAACTATGGCTACACCTTC.

The V and J genes are TRBV27 and TRBJ1-1; tentative D call: TRBD1 (6 bases). The CDR3 runs 15 residues. Per the germline V gene, CDR1 is MNHEY and CDR2 is SMNVEV (reference sequence). V lost 5 bases to trimming and J lost 0 bases, with 13 bases between them. The CDR3 here is CASSPRGGVNTEAFF. CDR3 coding DNA: TGTGCCAGCAGTCCCCGGGGGGGCGTGAACACTGAAGCTTTCTTT.

About this clone: An end of the junction does not agree with germline; a read error may underlie this. J is TRBJ1-1 and V is TRBV27; tentatively, D is TRBD1 (5 bases). Germline V CDR1 and CDR2: MNHEY, SMNVEV (reference sequence). This CDR3 has 14 residues. The CDR3 here is CASRPQGIGTEAFF. CDR3 sequence (DNA): TGTGCCAGCAGGCCCCAGGGAATTGGGACTGAGGCTTTCTTT.

The rearrangement links TRBV27 to TRBJ1-1; 8 bases align to TRBD1. The ends lost 5 bases at V and 9 bases at J; junction bases unmatched: 11. CDR3 size: 14 residues. CDR1 is MNHEY, CDR2 SMNVEV, per germline (reference sequence). CDR3 coding DNA: TGTGCCAGCAGTCCGCAGGGGGCACGGGCGAAAGCTTTCTTT. This encodes CASSPQGARAKAFF.

The chain joins TRBV18 to TRBJ1-5, with 7 nucleotides matching TRBD1. Per germline, CDR1 KGHSH and CDR2 LQKENI. CDR3 length: 15 amino acids. J gave up 7 bases and V 1 base, and 7 bases lay outside the gene matches. The CDR3 DNA reads as TGTGCCAGCTCACCACAGGGGACAGTAGGACAGCCCCAGCATTTT. This encodes CASSPQGTVGQPQHF.

The chain links TRBV14 to TRBJ2-7, with a tentative D call TRBD1 (7 bases). Germline-derived CDR1 and CDR2 are SGHDN and FVKESK. V was trimmed by 1 base and J by 3 bases, leaving 13 bases between them. This CDR3 contains 15 residues. The CDR3 sequence is CASSQAHRGGYEQYF. The DNA of the CDR3 is TGTGCCAGCAGCCAAGCGCACAGGGGAGGCTACGAGCAGTACTTC.

The V and J genes are TRBV11-1 and TRBJ2-1; TRBD2 agrees at 12 bases. V lost 4 bases, J lost 7 bases, and 8 bases stayed unmatched. The CDR3 consists of 16 residues. Per the germline V gene, CDR1 is SGHAT and CDR2 is FQDESV (reference sequence). This chain's CDR3 is CASSSSPSGGANEQFF. The CDR3 bases are TGTGCCAGCAGCTCCAGCCCTAGCGGGGGGGCAAATGAGCAGTTCTTC.

This chain connects TRBV20-1 to TRBJ2-1; 11 bases agree with TRBD2. The J segment lost 0 bases and the V segment lost 4 bases, leaving 8 bases of the junction unmatched. CDR3 length: 17 residues. Germline V gene data show CDR1 as DFQATT and CDR2 as SNEGSKA (reference sequence). The CDR3 DNA reads TGCAGTGCTAATGACCTAGCGGGGGGCCTCTCCTACAATGAGCAGTTCTTC. Its protein product is CSANDLAGGLSYNEQFF.

The CDR3 region has the DNA TGTGCCAGCAGCTTAGGTCGGGACTATGGCTACACCTTC. Translation: CASSLGRDYGYTF. The chain is built from TRBV11-2 and TRBJ1-2, with unresolved D. This CDR3 region has 13 residues. V was cut by 1 base and J by 3 bases, with 6 bases left in between. Germline lookup yields CDR1 SGHAT and CDR2 FQNNGV.